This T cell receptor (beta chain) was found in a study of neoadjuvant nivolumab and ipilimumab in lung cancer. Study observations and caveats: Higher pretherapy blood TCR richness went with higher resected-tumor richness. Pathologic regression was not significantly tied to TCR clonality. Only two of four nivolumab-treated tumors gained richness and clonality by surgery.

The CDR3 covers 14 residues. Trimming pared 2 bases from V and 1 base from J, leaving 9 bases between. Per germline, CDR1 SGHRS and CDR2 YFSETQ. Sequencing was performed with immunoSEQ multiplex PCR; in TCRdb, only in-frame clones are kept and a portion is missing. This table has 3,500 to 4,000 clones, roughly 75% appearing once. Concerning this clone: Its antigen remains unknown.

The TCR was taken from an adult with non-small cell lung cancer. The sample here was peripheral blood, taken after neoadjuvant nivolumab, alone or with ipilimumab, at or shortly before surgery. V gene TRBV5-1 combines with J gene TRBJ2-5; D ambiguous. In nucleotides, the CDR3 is TGCGCCAGCAGCTTAGCACAGATCCAAGAGACCCAGTACTTC. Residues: CASSLAQIQETQYF.